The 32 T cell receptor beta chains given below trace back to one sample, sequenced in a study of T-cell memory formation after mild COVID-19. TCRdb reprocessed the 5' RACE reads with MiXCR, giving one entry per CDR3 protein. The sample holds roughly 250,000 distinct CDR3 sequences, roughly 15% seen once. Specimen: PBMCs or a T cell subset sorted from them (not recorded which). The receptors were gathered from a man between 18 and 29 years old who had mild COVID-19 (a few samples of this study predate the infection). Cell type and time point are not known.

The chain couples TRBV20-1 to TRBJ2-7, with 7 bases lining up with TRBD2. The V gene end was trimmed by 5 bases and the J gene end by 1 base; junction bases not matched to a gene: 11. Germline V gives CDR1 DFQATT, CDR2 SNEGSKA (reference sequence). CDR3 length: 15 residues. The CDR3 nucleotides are TGCAGTGCTTGTAACGCGGGGGAAGGATCCTACGAGCAGTACTTC. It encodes CSACNAGEGSYEQYF.

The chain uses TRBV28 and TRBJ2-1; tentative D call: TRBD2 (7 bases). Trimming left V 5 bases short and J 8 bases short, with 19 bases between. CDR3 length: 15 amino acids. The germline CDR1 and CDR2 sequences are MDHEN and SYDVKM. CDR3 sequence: CASSPRGAGRHEQFF. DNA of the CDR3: TGTGCCAGCAGTCCCCGGGGGGCGGGGCGCCATGAGCAGTTCTTC.

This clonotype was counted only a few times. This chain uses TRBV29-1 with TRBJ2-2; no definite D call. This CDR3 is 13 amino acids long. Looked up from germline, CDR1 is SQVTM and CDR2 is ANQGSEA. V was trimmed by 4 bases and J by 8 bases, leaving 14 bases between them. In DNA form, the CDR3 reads TGCAGCGTTGTCTTAATGTTGGGTGGGGAGCTGTTTTTT. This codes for CSVVLMLGGELFF.

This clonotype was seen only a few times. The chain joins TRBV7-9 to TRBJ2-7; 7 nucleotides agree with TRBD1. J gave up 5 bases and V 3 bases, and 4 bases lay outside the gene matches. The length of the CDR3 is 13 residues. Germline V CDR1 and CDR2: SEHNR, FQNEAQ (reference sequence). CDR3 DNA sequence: TGTGCCAGCAGCTTCGACAGGGTCGACGAGCAGTACTTC. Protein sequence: CASSFDRVDEQYF.

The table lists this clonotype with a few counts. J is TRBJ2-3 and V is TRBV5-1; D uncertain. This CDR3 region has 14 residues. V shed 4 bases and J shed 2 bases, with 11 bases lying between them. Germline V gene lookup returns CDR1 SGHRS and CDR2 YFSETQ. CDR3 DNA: TGCGCCAGCAGCATAGACGGTGCCACAGATACGCAGTATTTT. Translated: CASSIDGATDTQYF.

The chain's CDR3 is CASSYQGGETQYF. The DNA of the CDR3 is TGCGCCAGCAGCTACCAAGGGGGTGAGACCCAGTACTTC. This chain joins TRBV5-1 and TRBJ2-5; D is perhaps TRBD1 (6 bases). CDR3 size: 13 residues. Per the germline V gene, CDR1 is SGHRS and CDR2 is YFSETQ. V lost 3 bases to trimming and J lost 5 bases, with 11 bases between them. Supplemented by reference TRBV5-1 and TRBJ2-5, the full variable domain reads KAGVTQTPRYLIKTRGQQVTLSCSPISGHRSVSWYQQTPGQGLQFLFEYFSETQRNKGNFPGRFSGRQFSNSRSEMNVSTLELGDSALYLCASSYQGGETQYFGPGTRLLVL.

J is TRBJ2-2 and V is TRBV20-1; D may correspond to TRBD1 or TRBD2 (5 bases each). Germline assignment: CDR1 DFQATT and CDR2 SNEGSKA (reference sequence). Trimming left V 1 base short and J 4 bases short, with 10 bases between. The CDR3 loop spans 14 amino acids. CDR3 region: CSARVSGTTGELFF. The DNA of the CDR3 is TGCAGTGCTAGAGTTTCCGGGACCACCGGGGAGCTGTTTTTT.

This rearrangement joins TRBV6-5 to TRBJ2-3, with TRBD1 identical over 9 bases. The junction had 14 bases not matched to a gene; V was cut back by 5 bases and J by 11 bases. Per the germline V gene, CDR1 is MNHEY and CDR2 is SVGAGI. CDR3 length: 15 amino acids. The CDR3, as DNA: TGTGCCAGCAGTCACCTAACAGGGGGCGGGCATAGGCAGTATTTT. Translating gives CASSHLTGGGHRQYF.

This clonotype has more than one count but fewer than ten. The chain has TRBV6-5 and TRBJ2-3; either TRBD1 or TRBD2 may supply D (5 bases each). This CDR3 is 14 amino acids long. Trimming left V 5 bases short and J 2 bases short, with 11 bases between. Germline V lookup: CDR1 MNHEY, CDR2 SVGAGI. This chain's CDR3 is CASSRWGYTDTQYF. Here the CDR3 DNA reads TGTGCCAGCAGTCGCTGGGGGTACACAGATACGCAGTATTTT.

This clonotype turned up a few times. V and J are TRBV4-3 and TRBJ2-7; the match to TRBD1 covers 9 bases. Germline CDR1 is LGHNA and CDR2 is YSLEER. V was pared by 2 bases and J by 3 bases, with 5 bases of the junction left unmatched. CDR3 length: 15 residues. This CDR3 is CASSQSGTGIYEQYF. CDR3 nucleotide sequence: TGCGCCAGCAGCCAAAGTGGGACAGGGATCTACGAGCAGTACTTC.

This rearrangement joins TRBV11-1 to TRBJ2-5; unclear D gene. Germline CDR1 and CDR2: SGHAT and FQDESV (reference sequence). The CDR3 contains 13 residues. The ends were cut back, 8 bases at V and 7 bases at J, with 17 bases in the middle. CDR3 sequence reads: CASLSSRTGTQYF. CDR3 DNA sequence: TGTGCCAGCCTTTCATCCCGAACGGGGACCCAGTACTTC.

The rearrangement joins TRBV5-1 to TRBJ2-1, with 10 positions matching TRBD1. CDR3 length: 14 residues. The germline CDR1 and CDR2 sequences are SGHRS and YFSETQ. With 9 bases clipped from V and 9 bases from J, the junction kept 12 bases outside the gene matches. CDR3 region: CATAGTGEGIEQFF. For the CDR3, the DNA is TGCGCCACGGCAGGGACAGGGGAGGGTATTGAGCAGTTCTTC.

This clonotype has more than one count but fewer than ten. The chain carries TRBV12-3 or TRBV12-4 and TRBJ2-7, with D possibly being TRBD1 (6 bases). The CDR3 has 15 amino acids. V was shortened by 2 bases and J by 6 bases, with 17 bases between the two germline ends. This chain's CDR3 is CASSLYEQGRGEQYV. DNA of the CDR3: TGTGCCAGCAGTTTATATGAACAGGGTAGAGGCGAGCAGTACGTC.

CDR3 residues: CASSKNSPLHF. CDR3 DNA: TGTGCCAGCAGCAAAAATTCACCCCTCCACTTT. V is TRBV28 and J is TRBJ1-6; D is unresolved. CDR3 length: 11 residues. The germline gives CDR1 MDHEN, CDR2 SYDVKM. V was shortened by 6 bases and J by 7 bases, with 4 bases between the two germline ends.

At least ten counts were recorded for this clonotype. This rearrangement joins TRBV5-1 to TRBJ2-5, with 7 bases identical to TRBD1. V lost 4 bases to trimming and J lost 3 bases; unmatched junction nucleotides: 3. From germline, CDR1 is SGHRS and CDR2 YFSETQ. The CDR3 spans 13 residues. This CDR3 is CASSVGTEETQYF. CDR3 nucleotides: TGCGCCAGCAGCGTAGGGACAGAAGAGACCCAGTACTTC.

CDR3 protein: CALDWGSYNEQFF. CDR3 nucleotide sequence: TGTGCCCTGGACTGGGGGTCCTACAATGAGCAGTTCTTC. The chain links TRBV30 to TRBJ2-1, with D tentatively TRBD1 or TRBD2 (5 bases each). The CDR3 is 13 amino acids. Germline assignment: CDR1 GTSNPN and CDR2 SVGIG (reference sequence). V was clipped by 8 bases and J by 1 base, with 12 bases between them.

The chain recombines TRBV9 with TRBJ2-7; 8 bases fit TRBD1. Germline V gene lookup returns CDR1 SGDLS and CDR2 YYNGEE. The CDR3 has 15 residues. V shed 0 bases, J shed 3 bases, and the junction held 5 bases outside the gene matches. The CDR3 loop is CASSVGTGSFYEQYF. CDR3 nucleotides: TGTGCCAGCAGCGTAGGGACAGGGTCGTTCTACGAGCAGTACTTC.

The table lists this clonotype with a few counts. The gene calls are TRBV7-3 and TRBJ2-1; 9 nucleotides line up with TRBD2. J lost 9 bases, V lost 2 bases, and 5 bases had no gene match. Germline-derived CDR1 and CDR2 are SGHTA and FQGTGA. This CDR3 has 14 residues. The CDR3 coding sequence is TGTGCCAGCAGCTTAGGGCTACTAGCGGGTGAGCAGTTCTTC. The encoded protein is CASSLGLLAGEQFF.

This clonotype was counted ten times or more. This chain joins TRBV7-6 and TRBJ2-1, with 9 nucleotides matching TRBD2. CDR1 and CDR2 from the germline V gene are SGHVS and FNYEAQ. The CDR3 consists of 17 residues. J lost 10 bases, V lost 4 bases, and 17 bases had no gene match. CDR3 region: CASSSTPFAGGRKEQFF. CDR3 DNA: TGTGCCAGCAGCTCTACCCCTTTCGCGGGGGGGCGGAAAGAGCAGTTCTTC.

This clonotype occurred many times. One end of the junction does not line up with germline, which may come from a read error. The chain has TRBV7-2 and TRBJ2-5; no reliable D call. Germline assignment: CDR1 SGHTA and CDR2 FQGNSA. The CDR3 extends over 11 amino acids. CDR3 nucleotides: TGTGCTAGCAGCTCGGGAGAGACCCAGTACTTC. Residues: CASSSGETQYF.

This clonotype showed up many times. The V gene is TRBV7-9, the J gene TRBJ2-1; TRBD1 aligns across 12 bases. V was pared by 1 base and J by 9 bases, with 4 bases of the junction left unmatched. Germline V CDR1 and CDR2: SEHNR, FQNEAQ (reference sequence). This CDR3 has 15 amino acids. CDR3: CASSLGDRGHGEQFF. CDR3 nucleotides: TGTGCCAGCAGCTTAGGGGACAGGGGGCATGGTGAGCAGTTCTTC. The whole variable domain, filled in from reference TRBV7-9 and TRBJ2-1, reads DTGVSQNPRHKITKRGQNVTFRCDPISEHNRLYWYRQTLGQGPEFLTYFQNEAQLEKSRLLSDRFSAERPKGSFSTLEIQRTEQGDSAMYLCASSLGDRGHGEQFFGPGTRLTVL.

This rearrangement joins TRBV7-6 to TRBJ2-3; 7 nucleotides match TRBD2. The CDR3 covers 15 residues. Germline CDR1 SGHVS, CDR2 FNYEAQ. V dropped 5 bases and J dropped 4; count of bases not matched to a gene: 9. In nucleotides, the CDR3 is TGTGCCAGCAGCGGAGGACTAGTTTTTGCAGATACGCAGTATTTT. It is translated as CASSGGLVFADTQYF.

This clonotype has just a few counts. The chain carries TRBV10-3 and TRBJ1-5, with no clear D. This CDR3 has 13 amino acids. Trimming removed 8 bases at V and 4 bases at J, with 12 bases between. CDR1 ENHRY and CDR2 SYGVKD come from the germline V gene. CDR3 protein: CAICFEPNQPQHF. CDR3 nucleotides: TGTGCCATCTGCTTCGAACCAAATCAGCCCCAGCATTTT.

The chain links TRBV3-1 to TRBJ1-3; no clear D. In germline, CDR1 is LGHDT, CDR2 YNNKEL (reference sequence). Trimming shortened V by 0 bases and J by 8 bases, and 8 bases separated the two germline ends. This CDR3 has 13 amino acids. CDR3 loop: CASSQEWLYTIYF. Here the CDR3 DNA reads TGTGCCAGCAGCCAAGAGTGGTTATACACCATATATTTT.

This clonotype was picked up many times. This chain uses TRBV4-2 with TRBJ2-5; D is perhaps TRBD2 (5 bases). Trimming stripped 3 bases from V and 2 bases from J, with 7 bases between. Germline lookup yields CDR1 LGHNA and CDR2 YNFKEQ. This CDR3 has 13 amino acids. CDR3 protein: CASSQPGQETQYF. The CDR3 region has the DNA TGTGCCAGCAGCCAGCCGGGACAAGAGACCCAGTACTTC.

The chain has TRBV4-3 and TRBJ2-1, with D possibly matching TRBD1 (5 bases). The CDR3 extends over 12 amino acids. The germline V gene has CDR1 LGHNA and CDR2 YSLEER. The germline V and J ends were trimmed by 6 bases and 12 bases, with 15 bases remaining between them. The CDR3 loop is CASSRTQGSQFF. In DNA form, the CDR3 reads TGCGCCAGCAGTCGGACCCAGGGATCGCAGTTCTTC.

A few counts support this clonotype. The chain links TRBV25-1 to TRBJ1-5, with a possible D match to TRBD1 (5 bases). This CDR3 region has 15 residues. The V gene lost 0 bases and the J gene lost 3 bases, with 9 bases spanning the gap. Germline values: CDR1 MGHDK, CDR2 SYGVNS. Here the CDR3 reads CASSEYRGDNQPQHF. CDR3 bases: TGTGCCAGCAGTGAATATCGAGGGGACAATCAGCCCCAGCATTTT.

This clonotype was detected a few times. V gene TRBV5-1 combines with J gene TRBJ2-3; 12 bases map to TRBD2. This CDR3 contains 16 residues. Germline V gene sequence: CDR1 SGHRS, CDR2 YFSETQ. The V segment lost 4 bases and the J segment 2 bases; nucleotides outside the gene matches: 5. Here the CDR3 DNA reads TGCGCCAGCAGCAGAGGACTAGCGGGGACCACAGATACGCAGTATTTT. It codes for CASSRGLAGTTDTQYF.

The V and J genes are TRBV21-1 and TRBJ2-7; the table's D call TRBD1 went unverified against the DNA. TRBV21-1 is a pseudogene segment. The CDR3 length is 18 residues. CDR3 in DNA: TGTGCCAGCACCGCAAAGGGTGGAGGACAGGGGGTAGCCTACGAGCAGTACTTC. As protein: CASTAKGGGQGVAYEQYF.

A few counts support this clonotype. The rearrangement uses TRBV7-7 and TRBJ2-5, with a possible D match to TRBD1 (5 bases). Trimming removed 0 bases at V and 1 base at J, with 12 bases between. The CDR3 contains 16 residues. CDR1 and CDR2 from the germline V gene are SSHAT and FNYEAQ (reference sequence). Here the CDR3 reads CASSLAPTGSQETQYF. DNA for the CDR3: TGTGCCAGCAGCTTAGCGCCAACAGGCTCCCAAGAGACCCAGTACTTC. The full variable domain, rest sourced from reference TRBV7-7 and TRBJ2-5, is GAGVSQSPRYKVTKRGQDVTLRCDPISSHATLYWYQQALGQGPEFLTYFNYEAQPDKSGLPSDRFSAERPEGSISTLTIQRTEQRDSAMYRCASSLAPTGSQETQYFGPGTRLLVL.

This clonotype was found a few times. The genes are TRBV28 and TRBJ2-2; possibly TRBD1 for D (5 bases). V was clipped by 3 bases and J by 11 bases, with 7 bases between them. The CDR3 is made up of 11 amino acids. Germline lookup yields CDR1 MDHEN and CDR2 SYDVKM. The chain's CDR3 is CASSFQGELFF. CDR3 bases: TGTGCCAGCAGTTTTCAGGGAGAGCTGTTTTTT.

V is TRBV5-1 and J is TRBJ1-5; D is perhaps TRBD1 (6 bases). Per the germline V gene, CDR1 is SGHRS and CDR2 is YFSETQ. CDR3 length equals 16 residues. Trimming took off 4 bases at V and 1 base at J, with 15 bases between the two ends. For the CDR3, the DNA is TGCGCCAGCAGCCCTAACAGGGTTGCAAGCAATCAGCCCCAGCATTTT. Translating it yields CASSPNRVASNQPQHF.